The TCR beta chain described here comes from a study of Graves' ophthalmopathy and Graves' hyperthyroidism. CDR3 regions of TCR beta were amplified from RNA transcripts. HTBI primers were employed in first-round RT-PCR, then a second-round multiplex PCR followed. TCRdb analysed the multiplex PCR reads with MiXCR anew, one entry per CDR3 protein. This table has over 650,000 distinct CDR3 sequences, more than 40% appearing once. The table lists this clonotype with many counts. The antigen is not known. V gave up 6 bases and J gave up 8 bases, with 11 bases separating them. The CDR3 totals 11 residues. Germline-derived CDR1 and CDR2 are SNHLY and FYNNEI. General study findings and limits: A majority of expanded thyroid clonotypes exceeding 0.001 frequency were likewise present in blood.

Sequencing input: peripheral blood. The chain has TRBV2 and TRBJ2-7; the D is unclear. The source is an adult man with Graves' ophthalmopathy. CDR3 amino acids: CASRGEDKQYF. In DNA form, the CDR3 reads TGTGCCAGCAGAGGAGAAGATAAGCAGTACTTC.